The 21 T cell receptor beta chains below come from one sample, sequenced in a study of CD8+CD57+ T cells in acquired aplastic anemia. For CDR3 and TCR beta VDJ profiling, genomic DNA was the template used. In TCRdb, the reads were re-called with MiXCR into one record per CDR3 protein. The sample holds around 430,000 distinct CDR3 sequences, over 25% seen once. Patients selected for sequencing had displayed CD8+CD57+ cell expansion by flow cytometry. The sample taken for sequencing was sorted CD4+, CD8+, or CD8+CD57+ T cells (not recorded which) from PBMCs. The source is a human donor with aplastic anemia.

CDR3 loop: CASSSGQIMNTGELFF. The DNA of the CDR3 is TGTGCCAGCAGCTCTGGACAGATTATGAACACCGGGGAGCTGTTTTTT. This sequence joins TRBV7-6 and TRBJ2-2, with TRBD1 as a possible D gene (6 bases). Trimming cost V 4 bases and J 1 base, with 13 bases left between them. Per the germline V gene, CDR1 is SGHVS and CDR2 is FNYEAQ. CDR3 size: 16 residues.

About this clonotype itself: A much larger clone lies one base from this, so it may be a read error. The chain carries TRBV10-2 and TRBJ2-5; TRBD1 might be the D (7 bases). This CDR3 has 16 amino acids. The V gene lost 2 bases and the J gene lost 7 bases, with 20 bases spanning the gap. Germline CDR1 WSHSY, CDR2 SAAADI. The CDR3 sequence: CASSEGAYRGGGTQYF. As DNA, the CDR3 is TGCGCCAGCAGTGAGGGAGCTTACAGGGGAGGAGGGACCCAGTACTTC.

CDR3 nucleotides: TGTGCCAGCAGTTATCCCGGACAGGCGAACACTGAAGCTTTCTTT. This encodes CASSYPGQANTEAFF. J is TRBJ1-1 and V is TRBV6-2 or TRBV6-3, with TRBD1 identical over 7 bases. In germline, CDR1 is MNHEY, CDR2 SVGEGT. V trimming: 3 bases; J trimming: 1 base; junction bases outside the gene matches: 5. This CDR3 region has 15 residues.

J is TRBJ1-2 and V is TRBV6-5; tentatively, D is TRBD1 (5 bases). CDR1 and CDR2 from the germline V gene are MNHEY and SVGAGI. This CDR3 comprises 14 residues. The V end was cut by 2 bases, the J end by 7 bases, with 14 bases between. The CDR3 region is CASSYRGGEAGYTF. As DNA, the CDR3 is TGTGCCAGCAGTTACAGGGGAGGTGAGGCTGGCTACACCTTC.

The chain uses TRBV13 and TRBJ1-2; the D gene is possibly TRBD1 (5 bases). CDR1 is PRHDT, CDR2 FYEKMQ, per germline (reference sequence). Trimming shortened V by 5 bases and J by 0 bases, and 13 bases separated the two germline ends. The CDR3 is 15 amino acids. Here the CDR3 DNA reads TGTGCCAGCAGCCCCCCGGGACTTTCTAACTATGGCTACACCTTC. Its protein product is CASSPPGLSNYGYTF.

The chain uses TRBV30 and TRBJ1-3, with 8 bases fitting TRBD1. Germline V gives CDR1 GTSNPN, CDR2 SVGIG (reference sequence). The CDR3 is 16 residues long. After removal of 0 bases from V and 4 bases from J, the junction contained 8 bases not matched to a gene. The CDR3 coding sequence is TGTGCCTGGAGTGTGATGGGGCCAGGGGGCGGAAACACCATATATTTT. Its protein product is CAWSVMGPGGGNTIYF.

Many counts were recorded for this clonotype. The chain uses TRBV7-9 and TRBJ1-6, with 9 bases lining up with TRBD1. CDR1 SEHNR and CDR2 FQNEAQ come from the germline V gene (reference sequence). The CDR3 loop spans 16 amino acids. V was pared by 6 bases and J by 1 base, with 4 bases of the junction left unmatched. CDR3 DNA sequence: TGTGCCAGCAGGCACGGGACAGGGTCCTATAATTCACCCCTCCACTTT. Its protein is CASRHGTGSYNSPLHF.

The V and J genes are TRBV9 and TRBJ1-2; 9 nucleotides align to TRBD1. Germline trimming cut 3 bases from V and 9 bases from J; bases unmatched to any gene: 9. CDR1 is SGDLS, CDR2 YYNGEE, per germline. This CDR3 contains 14 residues. The CDR3 DNA sequence: TGTGCCAGCAGCGACTTGGGACAGGGCCTTAGCTACACCTTC. The encoded protein is CASSDLGQGLSYTF.

This clonotype was detected only once. The chain couples TRBV19 to TRBJ1-5, with TRBD1 identical over 9 bases. With 5 bases clipped from V and 14 bases from J, the junction kept 10 bases outside the gene matches. The CDR3 extends over 13 amino acids. The V gene's germline CDR1 is LNHDA and CDR2 SQIVND (reference sequence). The CDR3 DNA reads as TGTGCCAGTAGTGCCGGGACAGGGCCCTACGAGCATTTT. Residues: CASSAGTGPYEHF.

The chain uses TRBV27 and TRBJ2-7; D remains ambiguous. The CDR3 has 13 amino acids. Trimming removed 0 bases from V and 5 bases from J, with 8 bases in between. CDR1 is MNHEY and CDR2 is SMNVEV in the germline V gene (reference sequence). CDR3 sequence reads: CASSLSISNEQYF. CDR3 nucleotides: TGTGCCAGCAGTTTATCGATAAGTAACGAGCAGTACTTC.

This clonotype has a handful of counts. This rearrangement joins TRBV2 to TRBJ1-1, with D tentatively TRBD1 (5 bases). Trimming left V 7 bases short and J 1 base short, with 22 bases between. Germline lookup yields CDR1 SNHLY and CDR2 FYNNEI. The CDR3 runs to 17 residues. CDR3 sequence reads: CASTNLVAGTGNTEAFF. Here the CDR3 DNA reads TGTGCCAGCACCAACTTAGTAGCCGGGACGGGGAACACTGAAGCTTTCTTT.

In its sample, this clonotype was seen a few times. This rearrangement joins TRBV7-2 to TRBJ2-5, with D perhaps TRBD1 or TRBD2 (5 bases each). The germline V gene has CDR1 SGHTA and CDR2 FQGNSA. The CDR3 has 13 residues. V was pared by 4 bases and J by 1 base, with 7 bases between. The CDR3 protein is CASSWGFQETQYF. In DNA form, the CDR3 reads TGTGCCAGCAGCTGGGGGTTCCAAGAGACCCAGTACTTC.

This clonotype was recorded many times. The chain has TRBV2 and TRBJ1-1; no firm D call. Trimming took off 2 bases at V and 0 bases at J, with 7 bases between the two ends. This CDR3 comprises 14 residues. Germline assignment: CDR1 SNHLY and CDR2 FYNNEI. CDR3 DNA sequence: TGTGCCAGCAGTGAAACCGGGGTGAACACTGAAGCTTTCTTT. It codes for CASSETGVNTEAFF. The variable domain in full, completed from reference TRBV2 and TRBJ1-1, reads EPEVTQTPSHQVTQMGQEVILRCVPISNHLYFYWYRQILGQKVEFLVSFYNNEISEKSEIFDDQFSVERPDGSNFTLKIRSTKLEDSAMYFCASSETGVNTEAFFGQGTRLTVV.

Turning to this clonotype: Compared with germline, one end of the junction differs, possibly owing to a read error. V usage is TRBV20-1 and J usage is TRBJ2-1, with 7 bases fitting TRBD1. CDR1 is DFQATT, CDR2 SNEGSKA, per germline (reference sequence). The CDR3 sequence is 13 residues long. CDR3 DNA sequence: TGCAGTGCCAGAGACAGGGCCTGGAATGAGCAGTTCTTC. This gives the protein CSARDRAWNEQFF.

The V call is TRBV2, the J call TRBJ1-2; 8 nucleotides match TRBD1. Germline V gives CDR1 SNHLY, CDR2 FYNNEI. The CDR3 runs 13 residues. The V and J ends lost 8 bases and 6 bases, in that order; junction bases with no gene match: 8. The DNA for the CDR3 is TGTGCCAGCGTACGTGACAGGGGCGATGGCTACACCTTC. Its protein product is CASVRDRGDGYTF.

The chain combines TRBV9 with TRBJ2-1, with D perhaps matching TRBD2 (6 bases). Deletions cut 3 bases from V and 5 bases from J, with 15 bases between. CDR1 is SGDLS and CDR2 is YYNGEE in the germline V gene. The CDR3 has 15 amino acids. The CDR3 DNA reads as TGTGCCAGCAGCGGCGGGACTCTCGGGGACAATGAGCAGTTCTTC. Translating it yields CASSGGTLGDNEQFF.

J is TRBJ1-2 and V is TRBV2, with D perhaps TRBD1 (6 bases). The germline V gene has CDR1 SNHLY and CDR2 FYNNEI. The CDR3 length is 13 residues. V gave up 11 bases and J gave up 0 bases, with 13 bases separating them. The CDR3 DNA reads TGTGCCGACGGACAGTCTCCTAACTATGGCTACACCTTC. It translates to CADGQSPNYGYTF.

V usage is TRBV15 and J usage is TRBJ1-2; 8 bases line up with TRBD1. This CDR3 has 14 residues. J gave up 2 bases and V 3 bases, and 2 bases lay outside the gene matches. Germline CDR1 is LNHNV and CDR2 is YYDKDF (reference sequence). The CDR3 DNA is TGTGCCACCAGCAGGAGGACAGGGAACTATGGCTACACCTTC. This sequence encodes CATSRRTGNYGYTF.

The V call is TRBV20-1, the J call TRBJ2-1; 7 nucleotides match TRBD2. Germline loops: CDR1 DFQATT, CDR2 SNEGSKA (reference sequence). The CDR3 is 15 amino acids. Losses at the gene ends were 3 bases for V and 1 base for J; bases not matched to a gene: 6. DNA for the CDR3: TGCAGTGCTAGTAACGGCGGGGGTTCCTACAATGAGCAGTTCTTC. Amino acid sequence: CSASNGGGSYNEQFF.

The chain joins TRBV7-9 to TRBJ2-7, with D maybe TRBD1 (5 bases). The CDR3 contains 13 residues. Deletions cut 5 bases from V and 1 base from J, with 9 bases between. Germline assignment: CDR1 SEHNR and CDR2 FQNEAQ (reference sequence). CDR3: CASSTHRSYEQYF. DNA of the CDR3: TGTGCCAGCAGCACCCACAGGTCCTACGAGCAGTACTTC.

The V call is TRBV20-1, the J call TRBJ1-5, with 7 bases that match TRBD1. V trimming: 6 bases; J trimming: 3 bases; junction bases outside the gene matches: 11. The length of the CDR3 is 15 residues. Germline loops: CDR1 DFQATT, CDR2 SNEGSKA (reference sequence). The CDR3 bases are TGCAGTGCCGGAAAAAGACAGGGCGCCAATCAGCCCCAGCATTTT. The encoded protein is CSAGKRQGANQPQHF.